This T cell receptor (beta chain) is from a study of control samples from healthy donors and cancer patients. Germline loops: CDR1 MGHDK, CDR2 SYGVNS. Trimming took off 0 bases at V and 7 bases at J, with 15 bases between the two ends. The CDR3 is 16 residues long. Only in-frame clones appear in the TCRdb table, and some are missing; sequencing was by immunoSEQ multiplex PCR. The table shows 400,000 to 500,000 clones, with around nine tenths occurring only once. The receptor's source is a man aged 35 to 55 with head and neck cancer. Sequencing input: PBMCs. The genes are TRBV25-1 and TRBJ2-2; D gene unclear. This chain's CDR3 is CASSEYSPVYGGELFF. CDR3 nucleotides: TGTGCCAGCAGTGAATATTCCCCAGTTTATGGCGGGGAGCTGTTTTTT.